These T cell receptor beta chains were read from a single sample in a study of persistence of HIV-infected CD4 T cells. These TCRs' antigens remain unknown. The table came from immunoSEQ multiplex PCR; TCRdb's copy has only in-frame clones and leaves some out. The data hold under 9,000 clones, with about four fifths observed a single time. This specimen consisted of CD4+ T cells sorted from PBMCs after approximately 19-hour stimulation, obtained from a patient who received antiretroviral therapy. Receptors were obtained from an adult woman with HIV who was CMV-seropositive. Both conserved end residues are part of each CDR3. Each record gives: clone size, D gene, J gene, V gene, CDR3 protein, CDR3 DNA. D genes are given only for firm matches. Clone size is shown for a subset of rows, as once, few, many or a class of expanded clone.

NA,TRBD1,TRBJ2-5,TRBV5-1,CASSFFPGTGEETQYF,TGCGCCAGCAGCTTCTTTCCCGGGACAGGAGAAGAGACCCAGTACTTC
once,TRBD1,TRBJ1-6,TRBV4-3,CASSQDRGGQSNSPLHF,TGCGCCAGCAGCCAAGATCGGGGGGGACAGTCTAATTCACCCCTCCACTTT
NA,NA,TRBJ1-1,TRBV6-1,CASSEVIWQINTEAFF,TGTGCCAGCAGTGAAGTAATTTGGCAGATAAACACTGAAGCTTTCTTT
NA,NA,TRBJ1-2,TRBV28,CASVTGTLNYGYTF,TGTGCCAGCGTGACCGGTACGCTTAACTATGGCTACACCTTC
few,NA,TRBJ1-6,TRBV11-3,CASSLGRRDSPLHF,TGTGCCAGCAGCTTAGGACGGCGAGATTCACCCCTCCACTTT
NA,NA,TRBJ2-7,TRBV9,CASSVAPGVGPYEQYF,TGTGCCAGCAGCGTAGCTCCCGGAGTTGGGCCCTACGAGCAGTACTTC
NA,TRBD1,TRBJ1-6,TRBV18,CASSITGEGSPLHF,TGTGCCAGCTCAATCACAGGGGAGGGTTCACCCCTCCACTTT
NA,NA,TRBJ2-7,TRBV19,CASRPSGTLSYEQYF,TGTGCCAGTCGCCCATCAGGGACGCTCTCCTACGAGCAGTACTTC
NA,NA,TRBJ1-5,TRBV7-2,CASSLRSNQPQHF,TGTGCCAGCAGCTTAAGGAGCAATCAGCCCCAGCATTTT
NA,NA,TRBJ1-1,TRBV6-5,CASSTPGTPPGAFF,TGTGCCAGCAGTACACCCGGGACTCCCCCTGGAGCTTTCTTT
NA,NA,TRBJ1-1,TRBV9,CASSPRPGPTEGNTEAFF,TGTGCCAGCAGCCCACGCCCCGGTCCAACCGAAGGGAACACTGAAGCTTTCTTT
NA,NA,TRBJ1-5,TRBV5-6,CASSTLDRLDQPQHF,TGTGCCAGCAGCACGCTCGACAGGCTAGATCAGCCCCAGCATTTT
NA,NA,TRBJ2-6,TRBV10-3,CAISELRQSGANVLTF,TGTGCCATCAGTGAACTCCGGCAGTCTGGGGCCAACGTCCTGACTTTC
NA,NA,TRBJ2-2,TRBV9,CASSVSQGGTGELFF,TGTGCCAGCAGCGTTTCTCAGGGCGGCACCGGGGAGCTGTTTTTT
NA,NA,TRBJ1-1,TRBV7-9,CASSLSGTNTAFF,TGTGCCAGCAGCTTATCGGGAACAAATACAGCTTTCTTT
NA,NA,TRBJ2-5,TRBV14,CASSFGQETQYF,TGTGCCAGCAGCTTCGGGCAGGAGACCCAGTACTTC
few,TRBD1,TRBJ2-3,TRBV27,CASSEGQGWIDTQYF,TGTGCCAGCAGTGAGGGACAGGGGTGGATAGATACGCAGTATTTT
NA,NA,TRBJ2-7,TRBV7-9,CASSLVSGIRYEQYF,TGTGCCAGCAGCTTAGTTTCAGGGATCCGCTACGAGCAGTACTTC
NA,NA,TRBJ2-1,TRBV7-9,CASSLVILYNEQFF,TGTGCCAGCAGCTTAGTAATCTTATACAATGAGCAGTTCTTC
NA,NA,TRBJ2-5,TRBV2,CASSETGGETQYF,TGTGCCAGCAGTGAAACCGGGGGCGAGACCCAGTACTTC
few,NA,TRBJ1-2,TRBV29-1,CSVMRATGAVYGYTF,TGCAGCGTTATGCGGGCGACAGGAGCTGTCTATGGCTACACCTTC
few,TRBD1,TRBJ1-3,TRBV18,CASSDSQGSGNTIYF,TGTGCCAGCTCAGATTCACAGGGGTCTGGAAACACCATATATTTT
NA,TRBD1,TRBJ2-3,TRBV18,CASSPAGQGADTQYF,TGTGCCAGCTCACCGGCGGGACAGGGCGCAGATACGCAGTATTTT
NA,NA,TRBJ1-1,TRBV5-5,CASSFAGGGGTEAFF,TGTGCCAGCAGCTTTGCTGGGGGAGGGGGCACTGAAGCTTTCTTT
NA,TRBD1,TRBJ2-7,TRBV28,CASRRPGQGAYEQYF,TGTGCCAGCAGGCGCCCGGGACAGGGTGCCTACGAGCAGTACTTC
NA,TRBD1,TRBJ1-5,TRBV19,CASSTGDRRGGKAQHF,TGTGCCAGTAGTACGGGGGACAGGCGTGGGGGTAAGGCCCAGCATTTT
NA,NA,TRBJ1-2,TRBV6-5,CASRAGGVYGYTF,TGTGCCAGCAGAGCGGGGGGAGTCTATGGCTACACCTTC
NA,NA,TRBJ1-1,TRBV2,CASTVGENTEAFF,TGTGCCAGCACGGTGGGGGAGAACACTGAAGCTTTCTTT
NA,NA,TRBJ2-1,TRBV6-5,CASSSPVSEQFF,TGTGCCAGCAGTTCCCCCGTAAGTGAGCAGTTCTTC
NA,NA,TRBJ2-7,TRBV12-3/TRBV12-4,CASSATYEQYF,TGTGCCAGCAGCGCCACCTACGAGCAGTACTTC
NA,NA,TRBJ1-2,TRBV18,CASSPGQNYGYTF,TGTGCCAGCTCACCAGGACAGAACTATGGCTACACCTTC
NA,NA,TRBJ1-2,TRBV6-5,CASSYSSGMSYGYTF,TGTGCCAGCAGTTACTCATCAGGGATGAGCTATGGCTACACCTTC
NA,TRBD1,TRBJ1-2,TRBV11-3,CASSRPTGEYGYTF,TGTGCCAGCAGCCGTCCGACAGGGGAATATGGCTACACCTTC
few,NA,TRBJ1-5,TRBV7-2,CASSVDVNQPQHF,TGTGCCAGCAGCGTGGACGTCAATCAGCCCCAGCATTTT
once,NA,TRBJ2-1,TRBV4-1,CASSQEGDPSNEQFF,TGCGCCAGCAGCCAAGAAGGAGACCCCTCCAATGAGCAGTTCTTC
NA,TRBD1,TRBJ1-6,TRBV19,CASRKTGGGDNSPLHF,TGTGCCAGTAGGAAGACAGGGGGGGGAGATAATTCACCCCTCCACTTT
NA,NA,TRBJ1-1,TRBV18,CASSADLNTEAFF,TGTGCCAGCTCCGCGGACTTGAACACTGAAGCTTTCTTT
NA,TRBD2,TRBJ2-1,TRBV7-2,CASSPRLAGEVEQFF,TGTGCCAGCAGCCCCAGACTAGCGGGAGAGGTTGAGCAGTTCTTC
NA,NA,TRBJ2-7,TRBV6-6,CASSYSQGSYEQYF,TGTGCCAGCAGTTACTCACAGGGTTCCTACGAGCAGTACTTC
NA,NA,TRBJ2-1,TRBV29-1,CSVARGGSYNEQFF,TGCAGCGTTGCTCGAGGGGGCTCCTACAATGAGCAGTTCTTC
NA,NA,TRBJ2-5,TRBV10-3,CAAPPTGTQYF,TGTGCCGCGCCACCCACAGGAACCCAGTACTTC
NA,NA,TRBJ1-2,TRBV19,CASSIGSAGNYGYTF,TGTGCCAGTAGTATAGGTTCGGCGGGGAACTATGGCTACACCTTC
NA,TRBD1,TRBJ1-6,TRBV19,CASSDRENSPLHF,TGTGCCAGTAGTGACAGGGAGAATTCACCCCTCCACTTT
NA,TRBD1,TRBJ2-5,TRBV6-2/TRBV6-3,CASSYSNNRGQETQYF,TGTGCCAGCAGTTACTCGAATAACAGGGGGCAAGAGACCCAGTACTTC
NA,TRBD1,TRBJ2-1,TRBV6-5,CASKSPTGANEQFF,TGTGCCAGCAAAAGCCCAACAGGGGCCAATGAGCAGTTCTTC
NA,NA,TRBJ1-1,TRBV6-5,CASSYSWNTEAFF,TGTGCCAGCAGTTACAGCTGGAACACTGAAGCTTTCTTT
NA,NA,TRBJ2-2,TRBV4-1,CASSQDGRTLFF,TGCGCCAGCAGCCAAGATGGCCGGACCCTGTTTTTT
NA,NA,TRBJ2-7,TRBV6-1,CASSEALTSSHEQYF,TGTGCCAGCAGTGAAGCGCTAACTAGTTCCCACGAGCAGTACTTC
NA,NA,TRBJ2-1,TRBV5-6,CASSSPLGMEQFF,TGTGCCAGCAGCTCTCCATTGGGGATGGAGCAGTTCTTC
NA,NA,TRBJ1-4,TRBV18,CASSTGAVTTNEKLFF,TGTGCCAGCTCGACAGGAGCAGTAACAACTAATGAAAAACTGTTTTTT
NA,NA,TRBJ1-2,TRBV27,CASSWDKSGGYTF,TGTGCCAGCAGTTGGGACAAATCAGGCGGCTACACCTTC
medium-sized,NA,TRBJ2-5,TRBV2,CASTVDQRETQYF,TGTGCCAGCACCGTGGATCAGCGCGAGACCCAGTACTTC
few,NA,TRBJ1-5,TRBV27,CASSRIENQPQHF,TGTGCCAGCAGTAGGATCGAGAATCAGCCCCAGCATTTT
NA,NA,TRBJ2-1,TRBV4-1,CASSHMTVPPEQFF,TGCGCCAGCAGCCATATGACAGTTCCTCCTGAGCAGTTCTTC
NA,TRBD1,TRBJ2-5,TRBV7-9,CASSLGDRGNHETQYF,TGTGCCAGCAGCTTAGGGGACAGGGGGAACCACGAGACCCAGTACTTC